One and the same sample provided the 3 T cell receptor beta chains below, sequenced in a study of blood T cell repertoires in COVID-19. Only in-frame clones appear in the TCRdb table, and some are missing; sequencing was by immunoSEQ multiplex PCR. This table has some 180,000 clones, approximately 80% appearing once. Sequencing was performed on peripheral blood. These receptors all stem from a woman aged 40 to 50 with COVID-19, enrolled during active disease.

The V call is TRBV5-4, the J call TRBJ1-4; D is uncertain. The V gene's germline CDR1 is SGHNT and CDR2 YYREEE (reference sequence). Trimming pared 0 bases from V and 7 bases from J, leaving 13 bases between. The CDR3 consists of 15 residues. The CDR3 loop is CASSLGYQYGEKLFF. The CDR3 nucleotides are TGTGCCAGCAGCTTGGGTTATCAGTATGGTGAAAAACTGTTTTTT.

V and J are TRBV1 and TRBJ2-7; the table's D gene call, TRBD2, was not cross checked with the DNA. TRBV1 counts as a pseudogene. The CDR3 runs 16 residues. CDR3 in amino acids: CTSSQDVTSGIVEQYF. CDR3 coding DNA: TGCACCAGCAGCCAAGATGTAACTAGCGGGATTGTCGAGCAGTACTTC.

The chain carries TRBV19 and TRBJ1-5, with D possibly being TRBD1 (5 bases). V shed 7 bases and J shed 3 bases, with 10 bases lying between them. CDR1 and CDR2 (germline): LNHDA, SQIVND (reference sequence). CDR3 size: 13 residues. The CDR3 here is CASNQGDNQPQHF. CDR3 coding DNA: TGTGCCAGTAACCAGGGCGACAATCAGCCCCAGCATTTT.